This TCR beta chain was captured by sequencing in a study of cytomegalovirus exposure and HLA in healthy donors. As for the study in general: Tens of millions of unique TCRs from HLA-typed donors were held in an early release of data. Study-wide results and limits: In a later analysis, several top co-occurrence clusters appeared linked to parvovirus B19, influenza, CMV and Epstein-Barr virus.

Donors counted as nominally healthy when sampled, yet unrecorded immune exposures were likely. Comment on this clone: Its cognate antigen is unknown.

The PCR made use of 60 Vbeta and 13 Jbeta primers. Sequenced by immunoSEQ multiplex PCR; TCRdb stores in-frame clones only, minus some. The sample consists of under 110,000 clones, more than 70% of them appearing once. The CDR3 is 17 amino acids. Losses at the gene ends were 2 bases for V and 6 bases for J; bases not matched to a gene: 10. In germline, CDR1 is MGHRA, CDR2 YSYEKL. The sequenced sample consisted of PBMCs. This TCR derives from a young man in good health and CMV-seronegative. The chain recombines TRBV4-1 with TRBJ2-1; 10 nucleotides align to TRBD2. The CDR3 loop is CASSQKGGASGSNEQFF. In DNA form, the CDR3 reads TGCGCCAGCAGCCAAAAAGGTGGGGCTAGCGGGAGCAATGAGCAGTTCTTC.